What follows are 28 T cell receptor beta chains derived from one specimen sequenced in a study of blood T cells in healthy people across ages. Primers used in a second PCR of roughly 7 to 11 cycles were a sample-barcoded 5' primer and a J-beta primer mix. TCRdb reprocessed the 5' RACE reads with MiXCR, giving one entry per CDR3 protein. Seen here are approximately 800,000 distinct CDR3 sequences, about 61% observed once, and the top ten hold about 26%. The sample consisted of blood. These receptors originate from a man aged 35 to 55 in good health.

The chain is built from TRBV9 and TRBJ2-3; D gene unclear. The germline CDR1 and CDR2 sequences are SGDLS and YYNGEE. Trimming left V 4 bases short and J 1 base short, with 13 bases between. The length of the CDR3 is 15 residues. CDR3: CASSPLSSGTDTQYF. For the CDR3, the DNA is TGTGCCAGCAGCCCTCTTAGTTCCGGCACAGATACGCAGTATTTT. Full variable domain (missing parts from reference TRBV9 and TRBJ2-3): DSGVTQTPKHLITATGQRVTLRCSPRSGDLSVYWYQQSLDQGLQFLIQYYNGEERAKGNILERFSAQQFPDLHSELNLSSLELGDSALYFCASSPLSSGTDTQYFGPGTRLTVL.

This chain joins TRBV4-2 and TRBJ2-5, with 9 bases fitting TRBD2. V gave up 0 bases and J gave up 2 bases; unmatched junction bases: 7. Germline V CDR1 and CDR2: LGHNA, YNFKEQ. This CDR3 comprises 17 residues. DNA of the CDR3: TGTGCCAGCAGCCAAGATCCGCTAGCGGGGATTCAAGAGACCCAGTACTTC. Translating it yields CASSQDPLAGIQETQYF.

CDR3 loop: CATSSPARGDTQYF. DNA of the CDR3: TGTGCCACCAGTTCGCCAGCCCGGGGGGATACGCAGTATTTT. The rearrangement uses TRBV24-1 and TRBJ2-3; TRBD2 is a possible D gene (6 bases). Trimming took 6 bases from V and 6 from J, leaving 15 bases between them. From germline, CDR1 is KGHDR and CDR2 SFDVKD. The CDR3 contains 14 residues.

This clonotype came up once. The chain joins TRBV6-5 to TRBJ2-1; TRBD2 agrees at 10 bases. Germline V gene lookup returns CDR1 MNHEY and CDR2 SVGAGI. The CDR3 runs 13 residues. V lost 6 bases to trimming and J lost 8 bases; unmatched junction nucleotides: 4. The CDR3 nucleotides are TGTGCCAGCAGACTAGCGGGAATTGATGAGCAGTTCTTC. It specifies CASRLAGIDEQFF.

V gene TRBV25-1 combines with J gene TRBJ2-7; 9 bases agree with TRBD2. V trimming: 2 bases; J trimming: 7 bases; junction bases outside the gene matches: 9. CDR3 size: 15 residues. Germline V gives CDR1 MGHDK, CDR2 SYGVNS. The CDR3 DNA sequence: TGTGCCAGCAGTGAAAGGGCTAGCGGGGACAATGAGCAGTACTTC. It specifies CASSERASGDNEQYF.

This clonotype was picked up a small number of times. The chain has TRBV29-1 and TRBJ1-1; no reliable D call. Germline CDR1 is SQVTM and CDR2 is ANQGSEA. The CDR3 covers 13 residues. Trimming stripped 6 bases from V and 3 bases from J, with 14 bases between. The CDR3 sequence: CSVAPQVDTEAFF. The CDR3 DNA is TGCAGCGTGGCACCCCAGGTAGACACTGAAGCTTTCTTT.

In its sample, this clonotype was seen a few times. The gene calls are TRBV20-1 and TRBJ2-3; D call uncertain. Per the germline V gene, CDR1 is DFQATT and CDR2 is SNEGSKA (reference sequence). V dropped 5 bases and J dropped 3 bases, with 9 bases sitting between them. This CDR3 is built from 12 residues. This CDR3 is CSALPRTDTQYF. CDR3 DNA sequence: TGCAGTGCTCTTCCGCGGACAGATACGCAGTATTTT.

This chain uses TRBV3-1 with TRBJ1-4, with D unclear. Per germline, CDR1 LGHDT and CDR2 YNNKEL (reference sequence). V lost 1 base and J lost 10, with 13 bases in between. The CDR3 length is 14 residues. DNA for the CDR3: TGTGCCAGCAGCCAAGCAGTAGATGTTGCAAAACTGTTTTTT. This gives the protein CASSQAVDVAKLFF.

The V gene is TRBV25-1, the J gene TRBJ2-3, with a tentative D call TRBD2 (6 bases). CDR1 MGHDK and CDR2 SYGVNS come from the germline V gene. V dropped 0 bases and J dropped 0 bases, with 16 bases sitting between them. The CDR3 extends over 18 amino acids. The CDR3: CASSEYGASSGSTDTQYF. The CDR3 nucleotides read TGTGCCAGCAGTGAATACGGAGCATCGAGCGGGAGCACAGATACGCAGTATTTT.

V gene TRBV4-3 combines with J gene TRBJ2-5, with TRBD2 matching over 7 bases. This CDR3 has 15 amino acids. Germline assignment: CDR1 LGHNA and CDR2 YSLEER. The J segment lost 7 bases and the V segment lost 1 base, leaving 9 bases of the junction unmatched. CDR3 protein: CASSQVGTGGGTQYF. The CDR3 region has the DNA TGCGCCAGCAGCCAAGTGGGGACGGGGGGAGGGACCCAGTACTTC.

This clonotype was found a few times. This chain connects TRBV15 to TRBJ1-5, with no clear D. The germline gives CDR1 LNHNV, CDR2 YYDKDF (reference sequence). V was trimmed by 2 bases and J by 0 bases, leaving 8 bases between them. CDR3 length: 15 residues. The CDR3 nucleotides read TGTGCCACCAGCAGACAAAGTAATAGCAATCAGCCCCAGCATTTT. Its protein product is CATSRQSNSNQPQHF.

The rearrangement links TRBV9 to TRBJ2-3; 8 nucleotides align to TRBD2. Trimming removed 10 bases from V and 3 bases from J; junction bases left unmatched: 4. Looked up from germline, CDR1 is SGDLS and CDR2 is YYNGEE. CDR3 length: 12 amino acids. This CDR3 is CAGSGATDTQYF. In DNA, the CDR3 is TGTGCCGGTAGCGGGGCGACAGATACGCAGTATTTT.

The DNA of the CDR3 is TGTGCCAGCGGCATAGGTACCGTCTATGGCTACACCTTC. As protein: CASGIGTVYGYTF. The chain carries TRBV28 and TRBJ1-2; unclear D gene. V lost 8 bases and J lost 4, with 14 bases in between. CDR3 length: 13 amino acids. CDR1 and CDR2 (germline): MDHEN, SYDVKM.

J is TRBJ1-1 and V is TRBV29-1; no reliable D call. The CDR3 spans 13 residues. Germline lookup yields CDR1 SQVTM and CDR2 ANQGSEA. The CDR3 sequence is CSFIPGANTEAFF. DNA of the CDR3: TGCAGTTTCATCCCAGGAGCAAACACTGAAGCTTTCTTT.

The J gene is TRBJ2-3, the V gene TRBV24-1; maybe TRBD1 (8 bases). Germline V gene sequence: CDR1 KGHDR, CDR2 SFDVKD. Trimming cost V 3 bases and J 4 bases, with 13 bases left between them. CDR3 size: 15 residues. Here the CDR3 DNA reads TGTGCCACCAGTGATCCAACAGGGGGGGCAGATACGCAGTATTTT. Protein sequence: CATSDPTGGADTQYF.

The chain recombines TRBV29-1 with TRBJ2-6, with D tentatively TRBD2 (5 bases). V lost 5 bases to trimming and J lost 2 bases, with 7 bases between them. CDR1 SQVTM and CDR2 ANQGSEA come from the germline V gene. There are 13 residues in the CDR3. CDR3 sequence (DNA): TGCAGCGTTATCGGGGCTGGGGCCAACGTCCTGACTTTC. Translated: CSVIGAGANVLTF.

This clonotype has just a few counts. This may be a read error: a much more frequent sequence differs by one nucleotide. The chain recombines TRBV24-1 with TRBJ2-5, with D unclear. CDR3 length equals 12 residues. V lost 7 bases, J lost 11 bases, and 16 bases lay in between. Germline V lookup: CDR1 KGHDR, CDR2 SFDVKD. The CDR3 bases are TGTGCCACCAGGGATGCGGTCGGTGAGCAGTACTTC. Translation gives CATRDAVGEQYF.

This clonotype was seen more than once but under ten times. This chain connects TRBV24-1 to TRBJ2-1; D could derive from TRBD1 or TRBD2 (5 bases each). The germline CDR1 and CDR2 sequences are KGHDR and SFDVKD. This CDR3 is built from 16 residues. The ends were cut back, 0 bases at V and 0 bases at J, with 8 bases in the middle. Written as DNA, the CDR3 is TGTGCCACCAGTGATTTGGGGACGAGCTCCTACAATGAGCAGTTCTTC. This codes for CATSDLGTSSYNEQFF.

The chain uses TRBV24-1 and TRBJ2-3; perhaps TRBD2 as D (6 bases). V was pared by 0 bases and J by 2 bases, with 14 bases between. The CDR3 is made up of 17 amino acids. The germline gives CDR1 KGHDR, CDR2 SFDVKD. The CDR3 sequence is CATSDLGGAGVTDTQYF. The CDR3 DNA sequence: TGTGCCACCAGTGATTTGGGCGGGGCTGGGGTCACAGATACGCAGTATTTT.

Regarding this clonotype: The junction differs from germline at one of its ends, possibly a read error. The chain is built from TRBV7-3 and TRBJ2-6, with D perhaps TRBD1 (5 bases). The germline V gene encodes CDR1 SGHTA and CDR2 FQGTGA. CDR3 length: 16 amino acids. CDR3 sequence (DNA): TGTGCCAGCAGCCCAATCCAGGGTACTGGGGCCAACGCCCTGACTTTC. Translation: CASSPIQGTGANALTF.

The rearrangement links TRBV20-1 to TRBJ1-6; D might be TRBD1 (6 bases). Trimming removed 7 bases from V and 5 bases from J, with 15 bases in between. Germline CDR1 and CDR2: DFQATT and SNEGSKA (reference sequence). The CDR3 spans 14 residues. The CDR3 reads CSVLSGDNNSPLHF. As DNA, the CDR3 is TGCAGTGTGTTGTCAGGGGATAATAATTCACCCCTCCACTTT.

The CDR3, as DNA: TGCAGTGCCATAGGGGGGGTAGCGGGATTGAGCACAGATACGCAGTATTTT. This gives the protein CSAIGGVAGLSTDTQYF. The chain combines TRBV20-1 with TRBJ2-3; 8 bases map to TRBD2. The J segment lost 0 bases and the V segment lost 6 bases, leaving 14 bases of the junction unmatched. Germline CDR1 and CDR2: DFQATT and SNEGSKA (reference sequence). The CDR3 has 17 amino acids.

The rearrangement links TRBV4-3 to TRBJ2-5, with a possible D match to TRBD1 (8 bases). Germline loops: CDR1 LGHNA, CDR2 YSLEER. The V gene lost 8 bases and the J gene lost 11 bases, with 27 bases spanning the gap. The CDR3 spans 15 residues. CDR3 DNA: TGCGCCAGCTCCCAAAGTTACAGGGGGGGCAATGAGCAGTACTTC. This sequence encodes CASSQSYRGGNEQYF.

This rearrangement joins TRBV10-3 to TRBJ2-7, with 8 nucleotides matching TRBD2. The end of the DNA aligns better with TRBJ2-5, so the J call may be wrong. Germline lookup yields CDR1 ENHRY and CDR2 SYGVKD. CDR3 length: 15 residues. The CDR3 protein is CAISEREGGKETQYF. In nucleotides, the CDR3 is TGTGCCATCAGTGAACGGGAGGGAGGGAAGGAGACCCAGTACTTC.

This chain links TRBV4-3 with TRBJ2-7, with 7 bases aligning to TRBD1. V was pared by 2 bases and J by 7 bases, with 14 bases of the junction left unmatched. The CDR3 runs 16 residues. The germline V gene encodes CDR1 LGHNA and CDR2 YSLEER. The CDR3 reads CASSQTTGDNYNEQYF. CDR3 coding DNA: TGCGCCAGCAGCCAAACCACAGGGGATAATTACAATGAGCAGTACTTC.

The chain employs TRBV20-1 and TRBJ2-7, with a tentative D call TRBD1 (5 bases). V lost 2 bases, J lost 4 bases, and 12 bases lay in between. Germline V gene data show CDR1 as DFQATT and CDR2 as SNEGSKA (reference sequence). This CDR3 spans 13 amino acids. Here the CDR3 DNA reads TGCAGTGCTAGATCCAGGGCTGGGTACGAGCAGTACTTC. It specifies CSARSRAGYEQYF.

V gene TRBV20-1 combines with J gene TRBJ2-4; TRBD2 aligns across 8 bases. Gene TRBJ2-7 matches the end of the DNA better, so the J call may be wrong. The CDR3 runs to 12 residues. The germline V gene has CDR1 DFQATT and CDR2 SNEGSKA (reference sequence). The CDR3 loop is CSATSGGVEQYF. The CDR3 DNA reads as TGCAGTGCTACTTCCGGGGGGGTCGAGCAGTACTTC.

This clonotype was counted only a few times. The chain uses TRBV18 and TRBJ2-1, with a tentative D call TRBD1 (6 bases). V dropped 3 bases and J dropped 10 bases, with 22 bases sitting between them. The CDR3 is made up of 16 amino acids. CDR1 is KGHSH, CDR2 LQKENI, per germline. The CDR3 sequence: CASSPTGLESLQEQFF. In nucleotides, the CDR3 is TGTGCCAGCTCACCTACAGGGCTAGAGAGTCTTCAGGAGCAGTTCTTC.